These 29 T cell receptor beta chains were sequenced from one sample in a study of T cells in women clearing cervical HPV infection listed by TCRdb under 2018. The method was the immunoSEQ multiplex PCR assay. TCRdb retrieved this table from immuneACCESS and kept in-frame rearrangements only. Not all clones are present; in checked studies, unresolved V genes account for under half, and no reason is known for the remainder. The sample table gives roughly 50,000 clones. The ten biggest clones cover 35% to 45% of the sample. The sample comprised blood buffy coat. The receptors were gathered from a woman between 18 and 70 years old with a cervical HPV16 infection that either progressed to CIN3+ or cleared (not recorded which).

As regards this clone: The observed sequence ends 3 residues before the CDR3 terminus, with the missing tail filled in from the germline J gene. V and J are TRBV30 and TRBJ2-7, with 10 bases that match TRBD1. The CDR3 has 13 residues. Germline V lookup: CDR1 GTSNPN, CDR2 SVGIG (reference sequence). The junction had 6 bases not matched to a gene; V was cut back by 6 bases and J by 4 bases. The part of the CDR3 DNA that was read is TGTGCCTGCGACAGGGGGCCCTCGTACGAG. This codes for CACDRGPSYE. The entire CDR3 protein reads CACDRGPSYEQYF.

About this clone itself: Read coverage stops 3 residues before the CDR3 terminus; the germline J gene supplies the remainder. The chain links TRBV5-1 to TRBJ1-2; D gene ambiguous. V was shortened by 0 bases and J by 7 bases, with 4 bases between the two germline ends. This CDR3 has 11 amino acids. CDR1 is SGHRS and CDR2 is YFSETQ in the germline V gene. Here the CDR3 reads CASSLAGGYTF. The sequenced CDR3 bases are TGCGCCAGCAGCTTGGCGGGTGGC.

Of note for this clone: The CDR3 end falls 3 residues outside the read, so it is completed with the germline J gene. The rearrangement joins TRBV30 to TRBJ1-4, with TRBD1 matching over 7 bases. From germline, CDR1 is GTSNPN and CDR2 SVGIG (reference sequence). This CDR3 is built from 13 residues. The CDR3 protein is CAWSVQGRSPLFF. Incomplete CDR3 DNA: TGTGCCTGGAGTGTACAGGGGCGGTCACCA. Full variable domain (outside the CDR3, taken from reference TRBV30 and TRBJ1-4): SQTIHQWPATLVQPVGSPLSLECTVEGTSNPNLYWYRQAAGRGLQLLFYSVGIGQISSEVPQNLSASRPQDRQFILSSKKLLLSDSGFYLCAWSVQGRSPLFFGSGTQLSVL.

Note on this clone: The read ends 3 residues early relative to the CDR3; the germline J gene fills the gap. The chain joins TRBV29-1 to TRBJ2-3; 12 positions match TRBD2. Germline V CDR1 and CDR2: SQVTM, ANQGSEA. The length of the CDR3 is 16 residues. V lost 6 bases to trimming and J lost 1 base; unmatched junction nucleotides: 8. CDR3 region: CSVMKTSGSGTDTQYF. The covered CDR3 bases are TGCAGCGTCATGAAGACTAGCGGGAGCGGCACAGATACG.

With respect to this clone: The read comes to an end 3 residues before the CDR3 does, leaving the germline J gene to fill in the end. The chain joins TRBV7-2 to TRBJ2-2; TRBD1 matches at 9 bases. Germline CDR1 SGHTA, CDR2 FQGNSA. The length of the CDR3 is 14 residues. CDR3 amino acids: CASSLTGGNEKLFF. CDR3 bases read: TGTGCCAGCAGCTTGACAGGGGGTAATGAAAAG.

Remarks on this clone: The sequenced fragment ends 3 residues before the CDR3 boundary, so the rest is inferred from the germline J gene. V gene TRBV5-1 combines with J gene TRBJ2-3, with D perhaps matching TRBD2 (5 bases). CDR3 size: 14 residues. CDR1 is SGHRS and CDR2 is YFSETQ in the germline V gene. The germline V and J ends were trimmed by 6 bases and 1 base, with 12 bases remaining between them. The DNA read from the CDR3 is TGCGCCAGCACCAAGCGGCAGGGCACAGATACG. This gives the protein CASTKRQGTDT. The whole CDR3 protein is CASTKRQGTDTQYF.

About this clone itself: The read ends 3 residues shy of where the CDR3 ends; the end is completed using the germline J gene. V and J are TRBV20-1 and TRBJ2-7; unclear D gene. The CDR3 is 12 amino acids. Germline V CDR1 and CDR2: DFQATT, SNEGSKA (reference sequence). Trimming removed 0 bases from V and 1 base from J, with 4 bases in between. The sequenced part of the CDR3 DNA is TGCAGTGCTAGAGATACTTCCTACGAG. Translating gives CSARDTSYE. The complete CDR3 sequence is CSARDTSYEQYF.

Concerning this clone: A junction end diverges from the germline sequence, so it may reflect a read error. The sequenced fragment ends 3 residues before the CDR3 boundary, so the rest is inferred from the germline J gene. The rearrangement links TRBV7-7 to TRBJ2-3; D possibly corresponds to TRBD2 (6 bases). The CDR3 has 14 residues. Per germline, CDR1 SSHAT and CDR2 FNYEAQ (reference sequence). The part of the CDR3 DNA that was read is TGTGCTAGCAGCCTCGGGACTAGCACAGATACG. Its translation is CASSLGTSTDT. The whole CDR3 protein is CASSLGTSTDTQYF.

In the case of this clone: Compared with germline, one end of the junction differs, possibly owing to a read error. The read stops 3 residues short of the end of the CDR3; the missing end is completed from the germline J gene. The rearrangement links TRBV29-1 to TRBJ1-3, with D possibly matching TRBD1 (6 bases). CDR1 is SQVTM and CDR2 is ANQGSEA in the germline V gene. This CDR3 has 12 residues. CDR3 sequence: CSVDALGDTIYF. The DNA read from the CDR3 is TGCAGCGTTGATGCCCTGGGGGACACA.

A word on this clone: The CDR3 goes on 3 residues after the read ends, and that part is filled in from the germline J gene. This chain connects TRBV20-1 to TRBJ2-3; D might be TRBD2 (6 bases). Looked up from germline, CDR1 is DFQATT and CDR2 is SNEGSKA (reference sequence). This CDR3 is 13 amino acids long. Deletions cut 6 bases from V and 5 bases from J, with 15 bases between. CDR3 in amino acids: CSAGGSRGDTQYF. Incomplete CDR3 DNA: TGCAGTGCGGGGGGATCACGGGGAGATACG.

As regards this clone: With the read ending 3 residues before the CDR3 end, the germline J gene is used to fill in that end. This chain uses TRBV19 with TRBJ1-4; 9 bases line up with TRBD1. The CDR3 consists of 15 residues. Germline values: CDR1 LNHDA, CDR2 SQIVND (reference sequence). Trimming cost V 7 bases and J 8 bases; bases outside gene matches: 11. CDR3 amino acids: CASNLGGQGGEKLFF. Incomplete CDR3 DNA: TGTGCCAGTAACCTCGGGGGACAGGGAGGGGAAAAA.

On this clone: The read finishes 3 residues shy of the CDR3 end, and the germline J gene is used to complete it. This sample also contains other DNA sequences that code for the same CDR3. The genes are TRBV18 and TRBJ1-1, with D perhaps TRBD1 (6 bases). The V gene lost 1 base and the J gene lost 0 bases, with 18 bases spanning the gap. The CDR3 runs to 18 residues. Germline loops: CDR1 KGHSH, CDR2 LQKENI. The CDR3 loop reads CASSPLPGTTGMNTEAFF. The sequenced part of the CDR3 DNA is TGTGCCAGCTCACCACTTCCTGGGACAACCGGGATGAACACTGAA.

As for this clone: Read data end 3 residues before the CDR3 end; the end is taken from the germline J gene. The V and J genes are TRBV27 and TRBJ2-5, with 9 bases matching TRBD1. The trim removed 3 bases at V and 4 bases at J, leaving 3 bases unmatched. The CDR3 length is 14 residues. The germline CDR1 and CDR2 sequences are MNHEY and SMNVEV (reference sequence). This CDR3 reads CASSFTGGLETQYF. CDR3 DNA (partial): TGTGCCAGCAGTTTTACAGGGGGCCTAGAGACC.

Concerning this clone: The read terminates 3 residues ahead of where the CDR3 ends, so the germline J gene completes it. V usage is TRBV19 and J usage is TRBJ1-4; possible D gene TRBD1, 5 bases. CDR1 and CDR2 from the germline V gene are LNHDA and SQIVND (reference sequence). The CDR3 length is 13 residues. CDR3 DNA (partial): TGTGCCAGTCGAGGTACTGGGGCCAACGTA. Encoded protein: CASRGTGANV. The full CDR3 protein is CASRGTGANVLFF.

As concerns this clone: The CDR3 end falls 3 residues outside the read, so it is completed with the germline J gene. The genes are TRBV5-1 and TRBJ1-2, with TRBD1 as a possible D gene (6 bases). V lost 0 bases to trimming and J lost 4 bases, with 13 bases between them. Germline CDR1 is SGHRS and CDR2 is YFSETQ. The CDR3 is 15 amino acids. The part of the CDR3 DNA that was read is TGCGCCAGCAGCTTGGACAGGGCTAAATTCTATGGC. It yields the protein CASSLDRAKFYG. The full CDR3 protein is CASSLDRAKFYGYTF.

On this clone itself: The observed sequence ends 3 residues before the CDR3 terminus, with the missing tail filled in from the germline J gene. V is TRBV30 and J is TRBJ2-1, with TRBD2 matching over 8 bases. This CDR3 contains 14 residues. CDR1 and CDR2 from the germline V gene are GTSNPN and SVGIG (reference sequence). With V trimmed by 5 bases and J by 8 bases, 11 bases remained unmatched. The CDR3 sequence: CAWGSGTGHDEQFF. The DNA read from the CDR3 is TGTGCCTGGGGTAGCGGGACGGGGCATGATGAG.

Concerning this clone itself: Sequencing ends 3 residues short of the CDR3 end; the germline J gene provides the rest. The V and J genes are TRBV4-1 and TRBJ2-7, with 11 positions matching TRBD2. CDR3 size: 15 residues. The germline V gene has CDR1 MGHRA and CDR2 YSYEKL. With 2 bases clipped from V and 3 bases from J, the junction kept 3 bases outside the gene matches. CDR3 DNA, as far as it was read: TGCGCCAGCAGCCAACCACTAGCGGGAGTCTACGAG. It codes for CASSQPLAGVYE. The whole CDR3 sequence is CASSQPLAGVYEQYF.

About this clone itself: The DNA ends 3 residues before the CDR3 does, and the rest of the CDR3 is filled in from the germline J gene. The rearrangement uses TRBV20-1 and TRBJ2-1; no reliable D call. Trimming pared 0 bases from V and 0 bases from J, leaving 9 bases between. This CDR3 contains 15 residues. The germline CDR1 and CDR2 sequences are DFQATT and SNEGSKA (reference sequence). CDR3 sequence reads: CSARDRASSYNEQFF. The sequenced CDR3 bases are TGCAGTGCTAGAGATAGGGCAAGCTCCTACAATGAG.

The DNA read from the CDR3 is TGTGCCAGCAGCTTCTGGGACAGCAATCAGCCG. Translating gives CASSFWDSNQP. The full CDR3 protein is CASSFWDSNQPQYF. The chain has TRBV7-2 and TRBJ2-3; 7 bases agree with TRBD1. The read falls 3 residues short of the CDR3 end, and the missing part is taken from the germline J gene. The germline V gene encodes CDR1 SGHTA and CDR2 FQGNSA. The CDR3 is 14 amino acids.

Points on this clone: The read terminates 3 residues ahead of where the CDR3 ends, so the germline J gene completes it. V gene TRBV28 combines with J gene TRBJ2-7; TRBD1 aligns across 7 bases. The CDR3 is made up of 14 amino acids. Germline loops: CDR1 MDHEN, CDR2 SYDVKM. V lost 6 bases to trimming and J lost 5 bases; unmatched junction nucleotides: 10. The covered CDR3 bases are TGTGCCAGCAGCCTGAGACAGGGACCTCACGAG. Translation gives CASSLRQGPHE. The entire CDR3 sequence reads CASSLRQGPHEQYF.

About this clone: The read is 3 residues too short to cover the CDR3 end, so that end is filled in from the germline J gene. Different DNA sequences within this sample yield the same CDR3. The chain uses TRBV7-8 and TRBJ1-2; TRBD1 matches at 7 bases. The CDR3 totals 15 residues. The ends lost 5 bases at V and 3 bases at J; junction bases unmatched: 9. The germline gives CDR1 SGHVS, CDR2 FQNEAQ. CDR3 amino acids: CASSPGTDLYYGYTF. The CDR3 DNA, read in part, is TGTGCCAGCAGCCCCGGGACAGACCTCTACTATGGC.

To note about this clone: The read is 3 residues too short to cover the CDR3 end, so that end is filled in from the germline J gene. The rearrangement joins TRBV11-3 to TRBJ2-7; D is possibly TRBD1 (5 bases). The V end was cut by 3 bases, the J end by 0 bases, with 9 bases between. The CDR3 is 14 residues long. Germline V gene data show CDR1 as SGHNT and CDR2 as YENEEA. The CDR3 bases that were read are TGTGCCAGCAGCTTTGTAGGGGTCTCCTACGAG. This translates into CASSFVGVSYE. The whole CDR3 protein reads CASSFVGVSYEQYF.

A note on this clone: The DNA ends 3 residues before the CDR3 does, and the rest of the CDR3 is filled in from the germline J gene. V usage is TRBV5-1 and J usage is TRBJ2-7, with 9 positions matching TRBD1. The CDR3 extends over 15 amino acids. The germline V gene encodes CDR1 SGHRS and CDR2 YFSETQ. Germline trimming cut 7 bases from V and 2 bases from J; bases unmatched to any gene: 10. CDR3 DNA (partial): TGCGCCAGCGCTCCAGGACAGGGGCCAACCTACGAG. Its protein is CASAPGQGPTYE. The complete CDR3 sequence is CASAPGQGPTYEQYF.

The CDR3 loop is CASSISRGYEQYF. The part of the CDR3 DNA that was read is TGTGCCAGTAGTATCTCACGGGGTTACGAG. V is TRBV19 and J is TRBJ2-7, with D possibly TRBD2 on 5 matching bases. The read is 3 residues too short to cover the CDR3 end, so that end is filled in from the germline J gene. Deletions cut 3 bases from V and 4 bases from J, with 10 bases between. The CDR3 is made up of 13 amino acids. Germline CDR1 and CDR2: LNHDA and SQIVND (reference sequence).

In the case of this clone: The missing CDR3 end, 3 residues past where the read stops, is filled in from the germline J gene. The chain couples TRBV5-1 to TRBJ1-5; the match to TRBD1 covers 9 bases. Unmatched junction bases numbered 6, after V lost 4 bases and J lost 7 bases. There are 14 residues in the CDR3. The V gene's germline CDR1 is SGHRS and CDR2 YFSETQ. The sequenced part of the CDR3 DNA is TGCGCCAGCAGCCCCGGGACAGGGATCCAGCCC. This gives the protein CASSPGTGIQP. From start to end, the CDR3 is CASSPGTGIQPQHF.

Remarks on this clone: The CDR3 is cut off 3 residues early in the read; its end comes from the germline J gene. The chain couples TRBV7-2 to TRBJ2-3; no firm D call. The CDR3 is made up of 14 amino acids. Trimming stripped 1 base from V and 6 bases from J, with 11 bases between. Germline V gene sequence: CDR1 SGHTA, CDR2 FQGNSA. The part of the CDR3 DNA that was read is TGTGCCAGCAGCTTAGAGGGCATATCGGATACG. It specifies CASSLEGISDT. The whole CDR3 protein is CASSLEGISDTQYF.

To note about this clone: The read halts 3 residues ahead of the CDR3 end, with the missing end drawn from the germline J gene. The chain has TRBV10-1 and TRBJ1-3, with a weak D call TRBD1 (5 bases). The germline gives CDR1 WNHNN, CDR2 SYGVQD (reference sequence). CDR3 length: 14 residues. Trimming shortened V by 3 bases and J by 0 bases, and 6 bases separated the two germline ends. The CDR3 DNA, read in part, is TGCGCCAGCAGTGAAGACAGCTCTGGAAACACC. Amino acid sequence: CASSEDSSGNT. Given in full, the CDR3 is CASSEDSSGNTIYF.

About this clone: Read data end 3 residues before the CDR3 end; the end is taken from the germline J gene. This chain joins TRBV7-3 and TRBJ1-2, with D possibly being TRBD1 (6 bases). The CDR3 has 18 amino acids. Germline CDR1 is SGHTA and CDR2 is FQGTGA. CDR3 residues: CASSFIWGPSIRRPSYTF. The DNA read from the CDR3 is TGTGCCAGCAGCTTTATCTGGGGGCCCTCGATCCGGCGACCCTCG.

Concerning this clone: The sequenced fragment ends 3 residues before the CDR3 boundary, so the rest is inferred from the germline J gene. The chain links TRBV11-3 to TRBJ2-3; tentative D call: TRBD2 (5 bases). The CDR3 is 14 residues long. The V gene's germline CDR1 is SGHNT and CDR2 YENEEA. V lost 5 bases and J lost 1, with 10 bases in between. The CDR3 reads CASSPAGGTDTQYF. CDR3 DNA, as far as it was read: TGTGCCAGCAGCCCTGCGGGCGGCACAGATACG. Full variable domain (rest looked up from reference TRBV11-3 and TRBJ2-3): EAGVVQSPRYKIIEKKQPVAFWCNPISGHNTLYWYLQNLGQGPELLIRYENEEAVDDSQLPKDRFSAERLKGVDSTLKIQPAELGDSAVYLCASSPAGGTDTQYFGPGTRLTVL.